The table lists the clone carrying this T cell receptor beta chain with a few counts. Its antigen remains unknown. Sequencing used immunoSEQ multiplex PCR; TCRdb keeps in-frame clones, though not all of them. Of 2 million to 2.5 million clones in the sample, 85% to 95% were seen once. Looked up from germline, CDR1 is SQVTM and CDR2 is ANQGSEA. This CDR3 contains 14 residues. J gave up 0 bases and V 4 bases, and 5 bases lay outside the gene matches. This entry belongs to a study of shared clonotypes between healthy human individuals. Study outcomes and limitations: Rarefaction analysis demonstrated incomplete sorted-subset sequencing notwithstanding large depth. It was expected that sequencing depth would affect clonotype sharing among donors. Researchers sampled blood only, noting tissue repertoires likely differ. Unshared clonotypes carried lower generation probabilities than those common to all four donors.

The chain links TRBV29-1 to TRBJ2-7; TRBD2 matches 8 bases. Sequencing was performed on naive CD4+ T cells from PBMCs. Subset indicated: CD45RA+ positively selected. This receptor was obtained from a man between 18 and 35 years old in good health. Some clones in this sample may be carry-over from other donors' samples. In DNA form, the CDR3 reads TGCAGCGTTGGAGGTAGCGGGACCTCCTACGAGCAGTACTTC. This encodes CSVGGSGTSYEQYF.